Below, 30 T cell receptor beta chains from the same sample are listed, as sequenced in a study of technical replicates of blood from a few donors. The assay was immunoSEQ multiplex PCR, and TCRdb's table has in-frame clones only and misses some. The sample has 55,000 to 75,000 clones, roughly nine tenths seen once. Sequencing was carried out using PBMCs. The receptors stem from a human donor in good health. Some clones in this sample may be carry-over from other donors' samples.

The chain is built from TRBV5-4 and TRBJ2-3, with D unclear. Germline V gene data show CDR1 as SGHNT and CDR2 as YYREEE (reference sequence). V was clipped by 7 bases and J by 5 bases, with 11 bases between them. This CDR3 has 12 residues. The CDR3 nucleotides read TGTGCCAGCGCCAAGTACAGAGATACGCAGTATTTT. As protein: CASAKYRDTQYF.

The chain employs TRBV11-1 and TRBJ2-1; D might be TRBD2 (5 bases). CDR1 and CDR2 from the germline V gene are SGHAT and FQDESV (reference sequence). The CDR3 extends over 13 amino acids. The V end lost 4 bases, the J end lost 10 bases, and 14 bases lay between the germline ends. The CDR3 bases are TGTGCCAGCAGCTCGGTACGGGCGGGCGAGCAGTTCTTC. This encodes CASSSVRAGEQFF.

This chain uses TRBV4-3 with TRBJ1-2; 9 nucleotides align to TRBD1. CDR3 size: 15 residues. The V segment lost 3 bases and the J segment 5 bases; nucleotides outside the gene matches: 7. Germline V lookup: CDR1 LGHNA, CDR2 YSLEER. The CDR3 sequence: CASSHDRGSLYGYTF. CDR3 nucleotide sequence: TGCGCCAGCAGCCACGACAGGGGGTCCTTGTATGGCTACACCTTC.

V is TRBV5-4 and J is TRBJ2-7; tentatively, D is TRBD1 (6 bases). This CDR3 spans 13 amino acids. Trimming removed 6 bases from V and 0 bases from J, with 10 bases in between. The V gene's germline CDR1 is SGHNT and CDR2 YYREEE (reference sequence). This CDR3 is CASTTGNSYEQYF. CDR3 nucleotides: TGTGCCAGCACGACAGGAAACTCCTACGAGCAGTACTTC.

This clone has a single count. This chain connects TRBV11-3 to TRBJ2-3, with TRBD1 matching over 7 bases. From germline, CDR1 is SGHNT and CDR2 YENEEA. The J segment lost 2 bases and the V segment lost 5 bases, leaving 4 bases of the junction unmatched. The CDR3 has 14 amino acids. In DNA form, the CDR3 reads TGTGCCAGCAGCGGACAGGAACTCACAGATACGCAGTATTTT. As protein: CASSGQELTDTQYF. Full variable domain (outside the CDR3, taken from reference TRBV11-3 and TRBJ2-3): EAGVVQSPRYKIIEKKQPVAFWCNPISGHNTLYWYLQNLGQGPELLIRYENEEAVDDSQLPKDRFSAERLKGVDSTLKIQPAELGDSAVYLCASSGQELTDTQYFGPGTRLTVL.

The chain carries TRBV6-4 and TRBJ2-3, with 8 bases identical to TRBD2. The CDR3 sequence is 15 residues long. Germline CDR1 is MRHNA and CDR2 is SNTAGT. J lost 1 base, V lost 8 bases, and 8 bases had no gene match. CDR3 sequence (DNA): TGTGCCAGCTCAAGCGGGGGCCCAGGCACAGATACGCAGTATTTT. Protein product: CASSSGGPGTDTQYF.

This chain uses TRBV6-6 with TRBJ1-2; 10 bases agree with TRBD1. Germline V lookup: CDR1 MNHNY, CDR2 SVGAGI (reference sequence). The CDR3 is 15 residues long. Trimming took 7 bases from V and 0 from J; bases not matched to a gene: 5. In nucleotides, the CDR3 is TGTGCCAGCACTCAGGGACAGGGGACTAACTATGGCTACACCTTC. This encodes CASTQGQGTNYGYTF.

The chain has TRBV7-6 and TRBJ2-5, with TRBD2 matching 10 bases. V lost 5 bases and J lost 14; bases outside the gene matches: 8. Per the germline V gene, CDR1 is SGHVS and CDR2 is FNYEAQ. This CDR3 spans 12 amino acids. CDR3 region: CASSQSGRAYYF. The CDR3, as DNA: TGTGCCAGCAGCCAAAGCGGGAGGGCCTATTACTTC.

This chain joins TRBV4-2 and TRBJ2-7, with D unresolved. CDR1 and CDR2 from the germline V gene are LGHNA and YNFKEQ. Trimming removed 3 bases at V and 4 bases at J, with 4 bases between. The CDR3 spans 11 residues. CDR3 bases: TGTGCCAGCAGCCAGAGGTACGAGCAGTACTTC. The encoded protein is CASSQRYEQYF.

The chain recombines TRBV9 with TRBJ2-7, with 7 bases lining up with TRBD2. This CDR3 is built from 15 residues. Trimming removed 0 bases from V and 3 bases from J; junction bases left unmatched: 6. Per germline, CDR1 SGDLS and CDR2 YYNGEE. CDR3 coding DNA: TGTGCCAGCAGCGTAGATCCTAGCGGACTCTACGAGCAGTACTTC. It specifies CASSVDPSGLYEQYF.

V usage is TRBV6-1 and J usage is TRBJ1-5, with D tentatively TRBD1 (6 bases). The CDR3 spans 14 residues. The V end was cut by 7 bases, the J end by 6 bases, with 16 bases between. Germline V gene sequence: CDR1 MNHNS, CDR2 SASEGT. The DNA for the CDR3 is TGTGCCAGCAACGCAGGGGTTGAGGGTCAGCCCCAGCATTTT. Its protein is CASNAGVEGQPQHF.

The rearrangement uses TRBV4-3 and TRBJ2-5; tentatively, D is TRBD2 (5 bases). V dropped 1 base and J dropped 3 bases, with 12 bases sitting between them. The CDR3 totals 15 residues. CDR1 and CDR2 from the germline V gene are LGHNA and YSLEER. The CDR3 is CASSQGTGNKETQYF. As DNA, the CDR3 is TGCGCCAGCAGCCAAGGAACGGGGAACAAAGAGACCCAGTACTTC.

The chain recombines TRBV5-1 with TRBJ1-1, with a possible D match to TRBD1 (6 bases). Germline V gene data show CDR1 as SGHRS and CDR2 as YFSETQ. The ends were cut back, 2 bases at V and 0 bases at J, with 11 bases in the middle. The CDR3 has 15 amino acids. In DNA form, the CDR3 reads TGCGCCAGCAGCTTCGATGGGACATTGAACACTGAAGCTTTCTTT. Its translation is CASSFDGTLNTEAFF.

This chain uses TRBV4-1 with TRBJ2-1; 10 bases fit TRBD2. CDR3 length: 16 amino acids. The germline V gene encodes CDR1 MGHRA and CDR2 YSYEKL. V shed 0 bases and J 4 bases; nucleotides not matched to a gene: 3. CDR3 region: CASSQDQLAGYNEQFF. The CDR3 DNA follows: TGCGCCAGCAGCCAAGACCAACTAGCGGGGTACAATGAGCAGTTCTTC.

This chain uses TRBV7-9 with TRBJ1-4, with D unclear. Per germline, CDR1 SEHNR and CDR2 FQNEAQ (reference sequence). The V gene lost 5 bases and the J gene lost 5 bases, with 3 bases spanning the gap. The length of the CDR3 is 11 residues. The CDR3 DNA reads TGTGCCAGCAGCGTAAATGAAAAACTGTTTTTT. It is translated as CASSVNEKLFF.

The rearrangement joins TRBV9 to TRBJ2-1, with 9 bases identical to TRBD2. The V segment lost 2 bases and the J segment 4 bases; nucleotides outside the gene matches: 4. The CDR3 length is 15 residues. Per germline, CDR1 SGDLS and CDR2 YYNGEE. The CDR3 sequence: CASSVGGRGYNEQFF. Written as DNA, the CDR3 is TGTGCCAGCAGCGTGGGCGGGAGGGGGTACAATGAGCAGTTCTTC.

J is TRBJ1-1 and V is TRBV5-1; perhaps TRBD1 as D (5 bases). Germline V lookup: CDR1 SGHRS, CDR2 YFSETQ. This CDR3 spans 13 amino acids. The V and J ends lost 6 bases and 10 bases respectively, with 19 bases between them. In nucleotides, the CDR3 is TGCGCCAGCACTTTGAAGGAGGCGGGGGTAGCTTTCTTT. Residues: CASTLKEAGVAFF. Filled out from reference TRBV5-1 and TRBJ1-1, the complete variable domain reads KAGVTQTPRYLIKTRGQQVTLSCSPISGHRSVSWYQQTPGQGLQFLFEYFSETQRNKGNFPGRFSGRQFSNSRSEMNVSTLELGDSALYLCASTLKEAGVAFFGQGTRLTVV.

J is TRBJ1-2 and V is TRBV6-1; D remains unclear. From germline, CDR1 is MNHNS and CDR2 SASEGT. The CDR3 sequence is 13 residues long. V was cut by 2 bases and J by 8 bases, with 12 bases left in between. The CDR3 nucleotides read TGTGCCAGCAGTGAAACCGGGGTGGGAGGCTACACCTTC. This codes for CASSETGVGGYTF.

V usage is TRBV7-7 and J usage is TRBJ2-5; 9 bases agree with TRBD1. Germline V gives CDR1 SSHAT, CDR2 FNYEAQ (reference sequence). V dropped 4 bases and J dropped 4; count of bases not matched to a gene: 4. This CDR3 is 14 amino acids long. The CDR3 spells CASSSGTGRETQYF. CDR3 in DNA: TGTGCCAGCAGCTCGGGGACAGGGAGAGAGACCCAGTACTTC.

The chain has TRBV5-4 and TRBJ2-2; 10 nucleotides line up with TRBD2. Germline V gene data show CDR1 as SGHNT and CDR2 as YYREEE (reference sequence). With 0 bases clipped from V and 5 bases from J, the junction kept 7 bases outside the gene matches. The CDR3 is 17 amino acids. The CDR3 region has the DNA TGTGCCAGCAGCTTGGCCGCAGCGGGGGGGCGAACCGGGGAGCTGTTTTTT. It translates to CASSLAAAGGRTGELFF.

The J gene is TRBJ2-1, the V gene TRBV5-1; 14 bases line up with TRBD2. With 3 bases clipped from V and 7 bases from J, the junction kept 3 bases outside the gene matches. The germline gives CDR1 SGHRS, CDR2 YFSETQ. This CDR3 spans 15 amino acids. The CDR3, as DNA: TGCGCCAGCAGCTCGGGGACTAGCGGGAGAAATGAGCAGTTCTTC. Translated: CASSSGTSGRNEQFF.

The gene calls are TRBV7-9 and TRBJ2-6; TRBD2 matches 8 bases. CDR1 and CDR2 from the germline V gene are SEHNR and FQNEAQ (reference sequence). The CDR3 is 18 residues long. With 5 bases clipped from V and 4 bases from J, the junction kept 13 bases outside the gene matches. CDR3 bases: TGTGCCAGCAGCAACACCGCCGGGAGGGGCGGGGGGGCCAACGTCCTGACTTTC. It yields the protein CASSNTAGRGGGANVLTF.

This chain uses TRBV6-1 with TRBJ2-3, with 8 bases lining up with TRBD2. This CDR3 has 15 amino acids. V lost 5 bases, J lost 0 bases, and 4 bases stayed unmatched. CDR1 is MNHNS, CDR2 SASEGT, per germline. Written as DNA, the CDR3 is TGTGCCAGCAGTCCCCGGGGGGGTAGCACAGATACGCAGTATTTT. It yields the protein CASSPRGGSTDTQYF.

This sequence joins TRBV7-2 and TRBJ1-6, with 8 bases matching TRBD1. The trim removed 5 bases at V and 6 bases at J, leaving 9 bases unmatched. CDR1 is SGHTA, CDR2 FQGNSA, per germline. CDR3 length equals 16 residues. DNA of the CDR3: TGTGCCAGCAGCCATTCAATTGACAGGGGTAATTCACCCCTCCACTTT. Translated, it gives CASSHSIDRGNSPLHF.

J is TRBJ2-1 and V is TRBV7-2, with 8 bases that match TRBD2. CDR1 and CDR2 (germline): SGHTA, FQGNSA. The ends lost 5 bases at V and 3 bases at J; junction bases unmatched: 3. The CDR3 consists of 14 residues. Here the CDR3 reads CASSPGLDYNEQFF. Here the CDR3 DNA reads TGTGCCAGCAGCCCGGGACTAGACTACAATGAGCAGTTCTTC. Based on the CDR3 plus reference TRBV7-2 and TRBJ2-1, the full variable domain is GAGVSQSPSNKVTEKGKDVELRCDPISGHTALYWYRQSLGQGLEFLIYFQGNSAPDKSGLPSDRFSAERTGGSVSTLTIQRTQQEDSAVYLCASSPGLDYNEQFFGPGTRLTVL.

The genes are TRBV6-1 and TRBJ1-5; D perhaps matches TRBD1 (6 bases). Trimming left V 10 bases short and J 0 bases short, with 16 bases between. Germline V gives CDR1 MNHNS, CDR2 SASEGT. This CDR3 region has 15 residues. The CDR3 reads CATTGQYYSNQPQHF. CDR3 DNA sequence: TGTGCCACCACAGGACAGTACTATAGCAATCAGCCCCAGCATTTT.

This rearrangement joins TRBV19 to TRBJ2-7; D is unclear. Trimming pared 3 bases from V and 0 bases from J, leaving 6 bases between. CDR3 length: 13 amino acids. Germline CDR1 reads LNHDA; CDR2 reads SQIVND (reference sequence). The CDR3 DNA follows: TGTGCCAGTAGTATCGGTCCCTCCTACGAGCAGTACTTC. Translating it yields CASSIGPSYEQYF.

The V and J genes are TRBV11-2 and TRBJ1-2; no definite D call. The germline CDR1 and CDR2 sequences are SGHAT and FQNNGV. V was shortened by 5 bases and J by 4 bases, with 11 bases between the two germline ends. This CDR3 spans 13 amino acids. The CDR3, as DNA: TGTGCCAGCAGCAGAGCGCAAACCTATGGCTACACCTTC. Translated, it gives CASSRAQTYGYTF.

This chain uses TRBV5-6 with TRBJ2-3; TRBD2 matches at 9 bases. The CDR3 contains 15 residues. Germline CDR1 and CDR2: SGHDT and YYEEEE. V was pared by 7 bases and J by 0 bases, with 6 bases of the junction left unmatched. The CDR3 DNA follows: TGTGCCAGCGCTAGCGGGACTAATAGCACAGATACGCAGTATTTT. Translated, it gives CASASGTNSTDTQYF.

This rearrangement joins TRBV9 to TRBJ2-3, with 7 bases lining up with TRBD2. The germline CDR1 and CDR2 sequences are SGDLS and YYNGEE. This CDR3 spans 14 amino acids. Trimming cost V 5 bases and J 7 bases; bases outside gene matches: 10. CDR3 coding DNA: TGTGCCAGCAGTCGGGGGAGGGGCAGAAATACGCAGTATTTT. Its translation is CASSRGRGRNTQYF.